These 30 T cell receptor beta chains came from one sample sequenced in a study of glioma-infiltrating T cells after dendritic cell vaccination. Indicated time point: after dendritic cell vaccination, including at tumor progression/relapse. Repertoires were generated with immunoSEQ multiplex PCR, while TCRdb's copy carries only in-frame clones and drops some. The table lists fewer than 70,000 clones, more than 75% of them singletons. Material: blood, obtained after dendritic cell vaccination. These receptors came from a human donor with glioblastoma.

The V gene is TRBV9, the J gene TRBJ2-3; weak D call: TRBD2 (6 bases). Trimming pared 0 bases from V and 0 bases from J, leaving 8 bases between. CDR3 size: 15 residues. Germline assignment: CDR1 SGDLS and CDR2 YYNGEE. The CDR3 region has the DNA TGTGCCAGCAGCGTAGTGGGACTTAGCACAGATACGCAGTATTTT. Amino acid sequence: CASSVVGLSTDTQYF.

The chain joins TRBV13 to TRBJ2-7; tentative D call: TRBD1 (6 bases). Per the germline V gene, CDR1 is PRHDT and CDR2 is FYEKMQ (reference sequence). The CDR3 contains 15 residues. V lost 5 bases, J lost 5 bases, and 19 bases lay in between. The CDR3: CASSGRGARGNEQYF. DNA for the CDR3: TGTGCCAGCAGCGGACGAGGGGCCAGGGGCAACGAGCAGTACTTC.

The chain employs TRBV7-8 and TRBJ1-5, with 7 bases matching TRBD1. This CDR3 spans 15 amino acids. The V and J ends lost 2 bases and 6 bases, in that order; junction bases with no gene match: 7. The germline V gene encodes CDR1 SGHVS and CDR2 FQNEAQ. The CDR3 DNA follows: TGTGCCAGCAGCTTAAGACAGGGCCCAAGTCAGCCCCAGCATTTT. It codes for CASSLRQGPSQPQHF. The full variable domain, its missing parts supplied by reference TRBV7-8 and TRBJ1-5, is GAGVSQSPRYKVAKRGQDVALRCDPISGHVSLFWYQQALGQGPEFLTYFQNEAQLDKSGLPSDRFFAERPEGSVSTLKIQRTQQEDSAVYLCASSLRQGPSQPQHFGDGTRLSIL.

This chain connects TRBV19 to TRBJ2-7; 8 bases line up with TRBD1. The trim removed 6 bases at V and 2 bases at J, leaving 12 bases unmatched. The length of the CDR3 is 16 residues. The germline gives CDR1 LNHDA, CDR2 SQIVND (reference sequence). The CDR3 spells CASSPPPGQDTYEQYF. CDR3 bases: TGTGCCAGTAGCCCCCCGCCGGGACAGGATACCTACGAGCAGTACTTC.

This clone was found a few times. The chain couples TRBV7-8 to TRBJ2-5; possible D gene TRBD2, 6 bases. V was shortened by 6 bases and J by 7 bases, with 12 bases between the two germline ends. There are 12 residues in the CDR3. Germline values: CDR1 SGHVS, CDR2 FQNEAQ. The CDR3 loop reads CASRDVGGTQYF. The CDR3 region has the DNA TGTGCCAGCAGGGACGTGGGGGGGACCCAGTACTTC.

V and J are TRBV6-1 and TRBJ1-6; tentatively, D is TRBD1 (5 bases). Trimming took 5 bases from V and 13 from J, leaving 12 bases between them. The germline gives CDR1 MNHNS, CDR2 SASEGT. The CDR3 is made up of 12 amino acids. The CDR3 reads CASSPTVSPLHF. CDR3 in DNA: TGTGCCAGCAGTCCGACAGTGTCGCCCCTCCACTTT.

This sequence joins TRBV11-1 and TRBJ1-5; 10 nucleotides match TRBD1. CDR1 is SGHAT and CDR2 is FQDESV in the germline V gene (reference sequence). This CDR3 has 14 residues. V was pared by 8 bases and J by 4 bases, with 5 bases of the junction left unmatched. CDR3 sequence reads: CASVGDRGNQPQHF. CDR3 sequence (DNA): TGTGCCAGCGTGGGGGACAGGGGTAATCAGCCCCAGCATTTT.

CDR3 protein: CASSYTGTGGYEQYF. The CDR3 DNA reads TGTGCCAGCAGTTATACAGGGACAGGGGGCTACGAGCAGTACTTC. The chain joins TRBV6-5 to TRBJ2-7; TRBD1 agrees at 11 bases. The CDR3 is 15 amino acids. V was pared by 3 bases and J by 3 bases, with 4 bases of the junction left unmatched. In germline, CDR1 is MNHEY, CDR2 SVGAGI.

This clone was seen a single time. The chain recombines TRBV10-1 with TRBJ1-1, with a tentative D call TRBD1 (5 bases). Trimming left V 3 bases short and J 4 bases short, with 12 bases between. This CDR3 is 14 amino acids long. CDR1 and CDR2 from the germline V gene are WNHNN and SYGVQD (reference sequence). Here the CDR3 DNA reads TGCGCCAGCAGTGACGGAGGGGAGGTCACTGAAGCTTTCTTT. This codes for CASSDGGEVTEAFF.

The chain combines TRBV7-2 with TRBJ2-3; D not certain. Germline CDR1 SGHTA, CDR2 FQGNSA. This CDR3 contains 13 residues. V lost 5 bases and J 9 bases, leaving 15 bases between the germline ends. The CDR3 loop is CASSEVFQATQYF. The DNA of the CDR3 is TGTGCCAGCAGCGAAGTTTTCCAAGCGACGCAGTATTTT.

This clone was observed a handful of times. The gene calls are TRBV2 and TRBJ2-2; 11 bases fit TRBD2. The V and J ends lost 6 bases and 1 base, in that order; junction bases with no gene match: 4. This CDR3 has 16 residues. Germline V CDR1 and CDR2: SNHLY, FYNNEI. CDR3 DNA: TGTGCCAGCAGGGAGGGACTAGCGGTGAACACCGGGGAGCTGTTTTTT. Its protein is CASREGLAVNTGELFF.

The chain couples TRBV7-9 to TRBJ1-1, with TRBD1 matching 7 bases. The CDR3 length is 14 residues. Trimming took 5 bases from V and 0 from J; bases not matched to a gene: 3. Germline CDR1 SEHNR, CDR2 FQNEAQ (reference sequence). The CDR3 sequence is CASSRGTVNTEAFF. CDR3 nucleotides: TGTGCCAGCAGCCGGGGGACAGTGAACACTGAAGCTTTCTTT.

This chain links TRBV9 with TRBJ2-3; D not certain. V was cut by 6 bases and J by 4 bases, with 12 bases left in between. This CDR3 region has 13 residues. From germline, CDR1 is SGDLS and CDR2 YYNGEE. CDR3 amino acids: CASNTNSPDTQYF. The CDR3 region has the DNA TGTGCCAGCAATACTAATAGCCCAGATACGCAGTATTTT.

J is TRBJ1-1 and V is TRBV7-6; D remains unclear. The V gene lost 2 bases and the J gene lost 1 base, with 8 bases spanning the gap. The CDR3 sequence is 14 residues long. Looked up from germline, CDR1 is SGHVS and CDR2 is FNYEAQ. The chain's CDR3 is CASSLTGANTEAFF. The CDR3 DNA follows: TGTGCCAGCAGCTTAACGGGAGCGAACACTGAAGCTTTCTTT.

The chain recombines TRBV27 with TRBJ2-1; 8 bases align to TRBD2. The CDR3 spans 14 residues. The germline V gene encodes CDR1 MNHEY and CDR2 SMNVEV (reference sequence). V was clipped by 3 bases and J by 9 bases; unmatched bases: 7. The chain's CDR3 is CASSLGLESVEQFF. The CDR3 DNA is TGTGCCAGCAGTTTGGGACTAGAAAGCGTTGAGCAGTTCTTC.

This chain links TRBV4-1 with TRBJ2-3; 10 bases agree with TRBD2. The germline V gene has CDR1 MGHRA and CDR2 YSYEKL. With 6 bases clipped from V and 0 bases from J, the junction kept 6 bases outside the gene matches. This CDR3 has 16 amino acids. CDR3 loop: CASSQREGSSTDTQYF. CDR3 nucleotides: TGCGCCAGCAGTCAGCGGGAGGGCTCTAGCACAGATACGCAGTATTTT.

The genes are TRBV9 and TRBJ2-7; weak D call: TRBD2 (6 bases). Germline loops: CDR1 SGDLS, CDR2 YYNGEE. The CDR3 contains 14 residues. The V end was cut by 0 bases, the J end by 3 bases, with 10 bases between. The chain's CDR3 is CASSVGGANYEQYF. CDR3 DNA: TGTGCCAGCAGCGTAGGCGGGGCGAACTACGAGCAGTACTTC.

The rearrangement joins TRBV7-3 to TRBJ1-1; D is perhaps TRBD1 (5 bases). The germline V gene encodes CDR1 SGHTA and CDR2 FQGTGA. This CDR3 is built from 13 residues. V gave up 2 bases and J gave up 6 bases, with 10 bases separating them. The CDR3 reads CASSLWGGAEAFF. CDR3 in DNA: TGTGCCAGCAGCTTATGGGGCGGGGCTGAAGCTTTCTTT.

The gene calls are TRBV6-4 and TRBJ2-5; maybe TRBD1 (6 bases). The CDR3 extends over 15 amino acids. The V end lost 7 bases, the J end lost 1 base, and 16 bases lay between the germline ends. Germline loops: CDR1 MRHNA, CDR2 SNTAGT. The CDR3 DNA is TGTGCCAGCACCGAGGGGGTTTCCCTCCAAGAGACCCAGTACTTC. Its translation is CASTEGVSLQETQYF.

This sequence joins TRBV30 and TRBJ2-2; D is ambiguous. This CDR3 is built from 11 residues. The germline V gene encodes CDR1 GTSNPN and CDR2 SVGIG (reference sequence). The V end was cut by 5 bases, the J end by 7 bases, with 8 bases between. As DNA, the CDR3 is TGTGCCTGGGGAGAGTACGGGGAGCTGTTTTTT. As protein: CAWGEYGELFF. Together with reference TRBV30 and TRBJ2-2, the CDR3 gives the full variable domain: SQTIHQWPATLVQPVGSPLSLECTVEGTSNPNLYWYRQAAGRGLQLLFYSVGIGQISSEVPQNLSASRPQDRQFILSSKKLLLSDSGFYLCAWGEYGELFFGEGSRLTVL.

V and J are TRBV7-2 and TRBJ1-5; D gene unclear. The CDR3 has 13 residues. CDR1 SGHTA and CDR2 FQGNSA come from the germline V gene. Deletions cut 5 bases from V and 3 bases from J, with 8 bases between. The CDR3 nucleotides read TGTGCCAGCAGCCAAGGACTCAATCAGCCCCAGCATTTT. Protein product: CASSQGLNQPQHF.

The chain employs TRBV7-6 and TRBJ2-6; TRBD2 aligns across 11 bases. From germline, CDR1 is SGHVS and CDR2 FNYEAQ. The CDR3 totals 17 residues. V lost 6 bases, J lost 2 bases, and 6 bases stayed unmatched. CDR3 sequence: CASSSGGAGTGANVLTF. The CDR3, as DNA: TGTGCCAGCAGTAGCGGGGGGGCCGGTACTGGGGCCAACGTCCTGACTTTC.

CDR3 in DNA: TGTGCCAGCAGTGAATTCCGGGACAGGGTGGAAGATGAAAAACTGTTTTTT. It translates to CASSEFRDRVEDEKLFF. J is TRBJ1-4 and V is TRBV25-1; 9 bases map to TRBD1. The CDR3 is made up of 17 amino acids. V trimming: 1 base; J trimming: 6 bases; junction bases outside the gene matches: 9. The germline gives CDR1 MGHDK, CDR2 SYGVNS.

The rearrangement links TRBV7-3 to TRBJ2-1; 13 nucleotides line up with TRBD2. The CDR3 contains 16 residues. Germline CDR1 is SGHTA and CDR2 is FQGTGA. V shed 4 bases, J shed 7 bases, and the junction held 7 bases outside the gene matches. In nucleotides, the CDR3 is TGTGCCAGCAGCTCGATACTAGCGGGGGGGGCAAATGAGCAGTTCTTC. This translates into CASSSILAGGANEQFF. Together with reference TRBV7-3 and TRBJ2-1, the CDR3 gives the full variable domain: GAGVSQTPSNKVTEKGKYVELRCDPISGHTALYWYRQSLGQGPEFLIYFQGTGAADDSGLPNDRFFAVRPEGSVSTLKIQRTERGDSAVYLCASSSILAGGANEQFFGPGTRLTVL.

The chain has TRBV6-5 and TRBJ2-1; 7 bases map to TRBD2. Germline V gene lookup returns CDR1 MNHEY and CDR2 SVGAGI. V gave up 0 bases and J gave up 6 bases; unmatched junction bases: 8. This CDR3 is 16 amino acids long. The DNA of the CDR3 is TGTGCCAGCAGTTACTCGACAACGGGAGGCCCCAATGAGCAGTTCTTC. It codes for CASSYSTTGGPNEQFF.

The chain couples TRBV10-3 to TRBJ1-5, with TRBD1 matching over 7 bases. CDR1 and CDR2 from the germline V gene are ENHRY and SYGVKD. The CDR3 loop spans 16 amino acids. V shed 2 bases and J 1 base; nucleotides not matched to a gene: 5. The CDR3 bases are TGTGCCATCAGTGAGACAGGGGTCGGGAGCAATCAGCCCCAGCATTTT. Translating it yields CAISETGVGSNQPQHF.

This clone was seen only a few times. This sequence joins TRBV5-6 and TRBJ2-1; D ambiguous. The CDR3 loop spans 12 amino acids. Trimming removed 1 base at V and 7 bases at J, with 6 bases between. Germline V gene data show CDR1 as SGHDT and CDR2 as YYEEEE. CDR3 protein: CASSLISNEQFF. CDR3 bases: TGTGCCAGCAGCTTGATTTCGAATGAGCAGTTCTTC.

The chain employs TRBV25-1 and TRBJ2-7; D might be TRBD1 (7 bases). V was trimmed by 8 bases and J by 5 bases, leaving 22 bases between them. The CDR3 runs 15 residues. The V gene's germline CDR1 is MGHDK and CDR2 SYGVNS. CDR3 bases: TGTGCCAGCGGAAAGGGACTGACAGGGATGAACGAGCAGTACTTC. Translated, it gives CASGKGLTGMNEQYF.

Written as DNA, the CDR3 is TGTGCCAGCAGTGAAGGCGGGACCGCTGAAGCTTTCTTT. It specifies CASSEGGTAEAFF. This sequence joins TRBV2 and TRBJ1-1; the D gene is possibly TRBD1 (5 bases). This CDR3 region has 13 residues. V lost 1 base, J lost 6 bases, and 9 bases lay in between. From germline, CDR1 is SNHLY and CDR2 FYNNEI.

The chain joins TRBV7-6 to TRBJ2-3, with TRBD2 identical over 13 bases. The CDR3 contains 15 residues. CDR1 is SGHVS and CDR2 is FNYEAQ in the germline V gene. V was clipped by 6 bases and J by 6 bases; unmatched bases: 6. CDR3 sequence (DNA): TGTGCCAGCAGTTGGACTAGCGGGGGCGGGGATACGCAGTATTTT. Residues: CASSWTSGGGDTQYF. Drawing the rest from reference TRBV7-6 and TRBJ2-3, the complete variable domain is GAGVSQSPRYKVTKRGQDVALRCDPISGHVSLYWYRQALGQGPEFLTYFNYEAQQDKSGLPNDRFSAERPEGSISTLTIQRTEQRDSAMYRCASSWTSGGGDTQYFGPGTRLTVL.